The 20 T cell receptor beta chains below were found in one sample sequenced in a study of CXCR3-negative and CXCR3-positive naive CD8 T cells. Study outcomes and limitations: Compared with CXCR3-negative naive cells, CXCR3-positive naive cells showed more hydrophobic TRB CDR3s.

Their antigens are not known. UMI-labeled TRB cDNA libraries were prepared by 5' RACE. TCRdb reprocessed the 5' RACE reads and stores each CDR3 protein as one record, lacking DNA. This sample contains approximately 90,000 distinct CDR3 sequences. What was sequenced was naive CXCR3+ CD8+ T cells from blood. Subset in this sample: CD45RO-CCR7+CD27+CD95- naive CD8+ T cells expressing CXCR3 (TNR3+). The receptors stem from a human donor in good health. Some clones in this sample may be carry-over from other donors' samples.

The chain recombines TRBV25-1 with TRBJ1-6. Germline CDR1 MGHDK, CDR2 SYGVNS. The CDR3 consists of 16 residues. CDR3 sequence reads: CASSEYFQGPSLSLHF.

This chain uses TRBV12-3 or TRBV12-4 with TRBJ2-5; checking the TCRdb D call of TRBD1 is not possible without DNA. The CDR3 is 15 residues long. Here the CDR3 reads CASSPPGTEQETQYF.

The gene calls are TRBV4-2 and TRBJ2-7; TCRdb designates TRBD1, a call that cannot be tested without DNA. The CDR3 is 16 amino acids. The germline gives CDR1 LGHNA, CDR2 YNFKEQ. CDR3 protein: CASSQERAGGADEQYF.

The V gene is TRBV19, the J gene TRBJ2-2. Looked up from germline, CDR1 is LNHDA and CDR2 is SQIVND (reference sequence). The CDR3 is 15 residues long. The CDR3 here is CASSIMGAHTGELFF.

The J gene is TRBJ2-7, the V gene TRBV20-1; TCRdb names TRBD1, which stays unverified in the absence of DNA. The germline CDR1 and CDR2 sequences are DFQATT and SNEGSKA (reference sequence). The CDR3 extends over 12 amino acids. The CDR3 is CSARDGGYEQYF.

The rearrangement joins TRBV4-1 to TRBJ2-7; the TRBD2 assignment by TCRdb is unverifiable without DNA. This CDR3 has 16 amino acids. Germline CDR1 and CDR2: MGHRA and YSYEKL. The CDR3 here is CASSQHASGSSYEQYF.

The rearrangement links TRBV4-1 to TRBJ2-2; with no DNA, the TCRdb D assignment of TRBD2 cannot be verified. The CDR3 covers 17 residues. CDR1 is MGHRA and CDR2 is YSYEKL in the germline V gene. The CDR3 protein is CASSHSRGRGNTGELFF.

This sequence joins TRBV6-2 or TRBV6-3 and TRBJ2-3; the TCRdb D gene call, TRBD2, has no DNA to confirm it. CDR3 length: 17 amino acids. The germline V gene has CDR1 MNHEY and CDR2 SVGEGT. The CDR3 sequence: CASSGAGERLAGRTQYF.

The rearrangement uses TRBV27 and TRBJ1-1; TCRdb lists TRBD1, though no DNA is available to test this call. The CDR3 is made up of 15 amino acids. The germline V gene encodes CDR1 MNHEY and CDR2 SMNVEV (reference sequence). The CDR3 here is CASSFLQGSYTEAFF.

The rearrangement links TRBV5-1 to TRBJ2-2; TCRdb gives TRBD1 as the D gene, but with no DNA this cannot be confirmed. The CDR3 runs to 15 residues. Germline loops: CDR1 SGHRS, CDR2 YFSETQ. CDR3 protein: CASSASGTLSGELFF. Variable domain in full (rest from reference TRBV5-1 and TRBJ2-2): KAGVTQTPRYLIKTRGQQVTLSCSPISGHRSVSWYQQTPGQGLQFLFEYFSETQRNKGNFPGRFSGRQFSNSRSEMNVSTLELGDSALYLCASSASGTLSGELFFGEGSRLTVL.

The chain couples TRBV14 to TRBJ2-7. CDR3 length: 15 amino acids. The germline V gene has CDR1 SGHDN and CDR2 FVKESK. CDR3 region: CASSQGRGGPYEQYF.

CDR3 amino acids: CASLLAGGPDEQFF. The J gene is TRBJ2-1, the V gene TRBV2; TCRdb outputs TRBD2, but without DNA this stays unchecked. The CDR3 covers 14 residues. Germline lookup yields CDR1 SNHLY and CDR2 FYNNEI. The whole variable domain, filled in from reference TRBV2 and TRBJ2-1, reads EPEVTQTPSHQVTQMGQEVILRCVPISNHLYFYWYRQILGQKVEFLVSFYNNEISEKSEIFDDQFSVERPDGSNFTLKIRSTKLEDSAMYFCASLLAGGPDEQFFGPGTRLTVL.

The chain uses TRBV6-4 and TRBJ1-3. Germline V gene sequence: CDR1 MRHNA, CDR2 SNTAGT. CDR3 size: 14 residues. CDR3 amino acids: CASSERGRCGTIYF.

The chain uses TRBV7-9 and TRBJ2-7. The CDR3 length is 14 residues. The germline gives CDR1 SEHNR, CDR2 FQNEAQ (reference sequence). This chain's CDR3 is CASSFDRASYEQYF.

The chain has TRBV20-1 and TRBJ2-7; TCRdb lists TRBD1, though no DNA is available to test this call. The length of the CDR3 is 16 residues. Per germline, CDR1 DFQATT and CDR2 SNEGSKA (reference sequence). CDR3 in amino acids: CSASSIVDRDTYEQYF.

V usage is TRBV27 and J usage is TRBJ2-7; no DNA is available, so the TRBD1 call from TCRdb remains unchecked. Germline lookup yields CDR1 MNHEY and CDR2 SMNVEV (reference sequence). This CDR3 is built from 15 residues. CDR3 sequence reads: CASSPSTGANYEQYF.

In terms of frequency, this clonotype is medium-sized. The rearrangement joins TRBV5-1 to TRBJ2-1; TCRdb calls TRBD1, which cannot be checked without DNA. The length of the CDR3 is 11 residues. Germline CDR1 reads SGHRS; CDR2 reads YFSETQ. The CDR3: CASSPGVEQFF.

The chain joins TRBV28 to TRBJ2-7; lacking DNA, the TRBD1 call made by TCRdb goes unchecked. From germline, CDR1 is MDHEN and CDR2 SYDVKM. The CDR3 is made up of 11 amino acids. This chain's CDR3 is CASSPGIEQYF.

The chain employs TRBV18 and TRBJ2-7. CDR3 length: 12 residues. The germline gives CDR1 KGHSH, CDR2 LQKENI. CDR3 sequence: CASSPPGHEQYF.

The CDR3 loop reads CASSQRWTDSSYNEQFF. The J gene is TRBJ2-1, the V gene TRBV23-1. TRBV23-1 is designated an ORF whose function remains uncertain. This CDR3 region has 17 residues.